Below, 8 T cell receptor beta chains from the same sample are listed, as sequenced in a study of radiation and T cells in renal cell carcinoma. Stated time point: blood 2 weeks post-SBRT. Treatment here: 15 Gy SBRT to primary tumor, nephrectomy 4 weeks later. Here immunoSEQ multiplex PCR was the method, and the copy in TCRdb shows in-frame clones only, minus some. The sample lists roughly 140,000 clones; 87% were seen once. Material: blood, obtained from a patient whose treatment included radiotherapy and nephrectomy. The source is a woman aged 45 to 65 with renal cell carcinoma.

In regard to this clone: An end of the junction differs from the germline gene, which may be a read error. The CDR3 loop reads CASRLGGLARNTGELFF. The CDR3 region has the DNA TGTGCCAGCAGGTTAGGGGGACTAGCAAGGAACACCGGGGAGCTGTTTTTT. The V and J genes are TRBV7-8 and TRBJ2-2, with 9 bases that match TRBD2. Germline values: CDR1 SGHVS, CDR2 FQNEAQ. The CDR3 totals 17 residues.

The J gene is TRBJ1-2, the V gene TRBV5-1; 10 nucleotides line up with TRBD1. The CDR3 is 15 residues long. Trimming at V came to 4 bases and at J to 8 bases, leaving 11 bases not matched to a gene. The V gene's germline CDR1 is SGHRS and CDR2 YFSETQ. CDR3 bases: TGCGCCAGCAGCCTGCGACAGGGGGCGTCGGAGGGCTACACCTTC. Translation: CASSLRQGASEGYTF.

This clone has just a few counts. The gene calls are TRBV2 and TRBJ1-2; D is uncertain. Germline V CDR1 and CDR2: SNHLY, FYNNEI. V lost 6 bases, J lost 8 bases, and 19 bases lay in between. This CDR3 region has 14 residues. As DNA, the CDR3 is TGTGCCAGCAGACTCTTACTGGTGAACAAGGGCTACACCTTC. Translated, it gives CASRLLLVNKGYTF.

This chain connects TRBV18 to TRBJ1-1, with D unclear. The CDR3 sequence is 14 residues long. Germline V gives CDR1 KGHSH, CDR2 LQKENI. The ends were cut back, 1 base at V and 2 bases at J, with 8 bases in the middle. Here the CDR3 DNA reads TGTGCCAGCTCACCACGGATAGCAAACACTGAAGCTTTCTTT. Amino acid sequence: CASSPRIANTEAFF.

The chain's CDR3 is CASSPGTERNPWFYGYTF. The CDR3 region has the DNA TGTGCCAGCAGTCCGGGGACGGAGCGGAATCCTTGGTTCTATGGCTACACCTTC. This rearrangement joins TRBV27 to TRBJ1-2; possibly TRBD1 for D (5 bases). The CDR3 is made up of 18 amino acids. Trimming pared 5 bases from V and 4 bases from J, leaving 26 bases between. In germline, CDR1 is MNHEY, CDR2 SMNVEV (reference sequence).

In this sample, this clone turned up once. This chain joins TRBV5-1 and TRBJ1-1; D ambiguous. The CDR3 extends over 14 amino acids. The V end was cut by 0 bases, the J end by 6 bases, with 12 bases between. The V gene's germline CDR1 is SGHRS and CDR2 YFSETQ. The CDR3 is CASSLELGSSEAFF. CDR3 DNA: TGCGCCAGCAGCTTGGAACTGGGGAGTTCTGAAGCTTTCTTT.

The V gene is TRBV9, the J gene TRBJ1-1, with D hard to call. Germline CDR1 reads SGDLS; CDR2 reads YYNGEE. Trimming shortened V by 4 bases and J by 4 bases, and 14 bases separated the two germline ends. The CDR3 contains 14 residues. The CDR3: CASSLISRVTEAFF. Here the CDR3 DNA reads TGTGCCAGCAGCCTTATATCCCGGGTCACTGAAGCTTTCTTT.

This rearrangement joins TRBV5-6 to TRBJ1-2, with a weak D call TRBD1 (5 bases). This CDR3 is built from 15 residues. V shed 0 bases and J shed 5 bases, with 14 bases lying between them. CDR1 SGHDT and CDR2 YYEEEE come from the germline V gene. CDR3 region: CASSLEGVGGYGYTF. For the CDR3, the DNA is TGTGCCAGCAGCTTGGAAGGCGTTGGGGGGTATGGCTACACCTTC.